The entry below gives a single TCR beta chain sequence along with its context. The PCR made use of 60 Vbeta and 13 Jbeta primers. The table came from immunoSEQ multiplex PCR; TCRdb's copy has only in-frame clones and leaves some out. This sample carries approximately 100,000 clones, around 81% of them seen once, and the ten largest clones take under 2.5%. The source of the sample is a study of cytomegalovirus exposure and HLA in healthy donors. The CDR3 spans 13 residues. CDR1 and CDR2 (germline): SGHTA, FQGNSA. V lost 5 bases and J lost 1, with 8 bases in between. The specimen sequenced was PBMCs. The rearrangement joins TRBV7-2 to TRBJ1-1, with D unclear. The sequence was collected from a woman aged 30 to 39 in good health and CMV-seronegative. CDR3 bases: TGTGCCAGCAGCAATCCAGGGAACACTGAAGCTTTCTTT. Protein: CASSNPGNTEAFF.